A selection of T cell receptor beta chains follows, all from one sample in a study of OX40 agonist ivuxolimab in advanced cancers. Measured with immunoSEQ multiplex PCR; TCRdb has only the in-frame clones, and not every one. Of tens of thousands of clones in the sample, around 83% were seen once. Sequenced here: CD4+ or CD8+ T cells sorted from blood, sampled in a trial of the OX40 agonist ivuxolimab. The origin of the receptors is an adult with an advanced solid tumor such as melanoma, head and neck, liver or kidney cancer. Both conserved end residues are part of each CDR3. D genes are given only for firm matches. Clone size appears in some rows only: once, few, many, or a class for an expanded clone.

few	17	-	TRBV27	TRBJ1-5	CASSLRGPLGSNQPQHF	TGTGCCAGCAGCCTCCGGGGGCCCTTGGGCAGCAATCAGCCCCAGCATTTT
-	15	-	TRBV5-4	TRBJ2-7	CASSLWAGRGYEQYF	TGTGCCAGCAGCTTGTGGGCTGGCAGGGGCTACGAGCAGTACTTC
-	12	-	TRBV9	TRBJ2-1	CASSDGGGEQFF	TGTGCCAGCAGCGACGGGGGAGGAGAGCAGTTCTTC
-	15	-	TRBV5-1	TRBJ1-2	CASSLDGRHNYGYTF	TGCGCCAGCAGCTTGGATGGGAGACACAACTATGGCTACACCTTC
-	16	-	TRBV28	TRBJ1-6	CASSSGETVPYSPLHF	TGTGCCAGCAGTTCGGGGGAGACAGTCCCTTATTCACCCCTCCACTTT
once	13	-	TRBV10-2	TRBJ1-1	CASSEFVSGKAFF	TGCGCCAGCAGTGAGTTCGTGTCGGGAAAAGCTTTCTTT
few	15	-	TRBV6-5	TRBJ1-1	CASSYSKGGNTEAFF	TGTGCCAGCAGTTACTCGAAGGGGGGGAACACTGAAGCTTTCTTT
-	10	-	TRBV2	TRBJ2-5	CASSIETQYF	TGTGCCAGCAGTATAGAGACCCAGTACTTC
-	11	TRBD2	TRBV5-4	TRBJ2-3	CAAGETDTQYF	TGTGCCGCGGGAGAAACAGATACGCAGTATTTT
once	14	-	TRBV28	TRBJ2-7	CASSFPGGLLEQYF	TGTGCCAGCAGTTTCCCGGGGGGCCTTTTGGAGCAGTACTTC
-	14	-	TRBV6-6	TRBJ1-3	CASSYLSREDTIYF	TGTGCCAGCAGTTACCTGTCGAGGGAGGACACCATATATTTT
-	16	TRBD1	TRBV27	TRBJ1-5	CASSLRDRVWDQPQHF	TGTGCCAGCAGTTTAAGGGACAGGGTATGGGATCAGCCCCAGCATTTT
-	14	TRBD1	TRBV4-1	TRBJ2-7	CASSHPGGAYEQYF	TGCGCCAGCAGCCATCCAGGGGGTGCTTACGAGCAGTACTTC
-	13	TRBD2	TRBV27	TRBJ2-1	CASRLAGGNEQFF	TGTGCCAGCCGCCTAGCGGGAGGAAATGAGCAGTTCTTC
-	12	-	TRBV7-2	TRBJ2-2	CASSYQAGELFF	TGTGCCAGCAGCTATCAGGCCGGGGAGCTGTTTTTT
-	15	-	TRBV27	TRBJ1-5	CASSSYWTQDQPQHF	TGTGCCAGCAGTTCGTATTGGACTCAGGATCAGCCCCAGCATTTT
-	15	-	TRBV9	TRBJ1-6	CASSVGTDRGSPLHF	TGTGCCAGCAGCGTAGGGACCGATCGGGGTTCACCCCTCCACTTT
-	14	-	TRBV28	TRBJ2-7	CASSRNRVPYEQYF	TGTGCCAGCAGCCGCAACAGGGTACCCTACGAGCAGTACTTC
-	19	TRBD1	TRBV4-2	TRBJ1-3	CASSQFLSGQGSSGNTIYF	TGTGCCAGCAGCCAATTTCTGTCGGGACAGGGGTCCTCTGGAAACACCATATATTTT
once	18	-	TRBV11-2	TRBJ2-7	CASSRGQRFKQSSYEQYF	TGTGCCAGCAGCCGAGGACAGCGTTTCAAACAGAGCTCCTACGAGCAGTACTTC
-	12	-	TRBV19	TRBJ1-2	CASRLGGYGYTF	TGTGCCAGCCGCCTTGGAGGCTATGGCTACACCTTC
-	14	-	TRBV11-2	TRBJ1-5	CASSLVTGEGPQHF	TGTGCCAGCAGCTTAGTCACCGGGGAAGGGCCCCAGCATTTT